The 27 T cell receptor beta chains listed next were all sequenced from one sample in a study of cytomegalovirus exposure and HLA in healthy donors. PCR used 60 Vbeta primers and 13 Jbeta primers. Clones were read by immunoSEQ multiplex PCR, and TCRdb kept only the in-frame ones, dropping some. This sample has 90,000 to 100,000 clones, with about 83% found just once. Sequencing was done on a sample of PBMCs. These TCRs come from a man aged 55 to 70 in good health and CMV-seropositive.

The rearrangement links TRBV18 to TRBJ2-2; 8 positions match TRBD1. Germline CDR1 and CDR2: KGHSH and LQKENI. The CDR3 totals 17 residues. V trimming: 1 base; J trimming: 1 base; junction bases outside the gene matches: 5. The chain's CDR3 is CASSPRVRGLNTGELFF. DNA of the CDR3: TGTGCCAGCTCACCACGAGTCAGGGGGCTGAACACCGGGGAGCTGTTTTTT. Variable domain in full (rest from reference TRBV18 and TRBJ2-2): NAGVMQNPRHLVRRRGQEARLRCSPMKGHSHVYWYRQLPEEGLKFMVYLQKENIIDESGMPKERFSAEFPKEGPSILRIQQVVRGDSAAYFCASSPRVRGLNTGELFFGEGSRLTVL.

This chain connects TRBV5-6 to TRBJ2-5; D may be TRBD1 (6 bases). The assigned J gene may be wrong: the sequence end matches TRBJ2-7 better. CDR3 length: 13 residues. CDR1 SGHDT and CDR2 YYEEEE come from the germline V gene. CDR3 in DNA: TGTGCCAGCAGCTGGACAGAGTCCTACGAGCAGTACTTC. This sequence encodes CASSWTESYEQYF.

The chain is built from TRBV6-1 and TRBJ2-7; tentative D call: TRBD1 (5 bases). This CDR3 spans 12 amino acids. V gave up 4 bases and J gave up 5 bases, with 9 bases separating them. Germline CDR1 and CDR2: MNHNS and SASEGT. The CDR3 protein is CASSGARDEQYF. CDR3 nucleotide sequence: TGTGCCAGCAGTGGGGCCAGGGACGAGCAGTACTTC.

This rearrangement joins TRBV6-1 to TRBJ1-2, with D tentatively TRBD1 (6 bases). Germline lookup yields CDR1 MNHNS and CDR2 SASEGT. The CDR3 spans 12 residues. V was shortened by 1 base and J by 13 bases, with 13 bases between the two germline ends. Written as DNA, the CDR3 is TGTGCCAGCAGTGAAGTAGGACAGCCCAGCACCTTC. This encodes CASSEVGQPSTF.

J is TRBJ1-2 and V is TRBV30, with 9 nucleotides matching TRBD1. From germline, CDR1 is GTSNPN and CDR2 SVGIG (reference sequence). This CDR3 has 13 amino acids. V lost 4 bases and J lost 8; bases outside the gene matches: 8. The CDR3 DNA sequence: TGTGCCTGGACAAGGACAGGGGAGGGCGGCTACACCTTC. Its translation: CAWTRTGEGGYTF.

The chain recombines TRBV30 with TRBJ1-5, with a possible D match to TRBD1 (5 bases). The CDR3 length is 16 residues. Trimming pared 3 bases from V and 1 base from J, leaving 16 bases between. The germline gives CDR1 GTSNPN, CDR2 SVGIG (reference sequence). CDR3 sequence reads: CAWSHNSRASNQPQHF. The CDR3, as DNA: TGTGCCTGGAGCCATAATAGCAGGGCAAGCAATCAGCCCCAGCATTTT.

The chain joins TRBV9 to TRBJ2-5; 10 bases map to TRBD1. This CDR3 has 15 residues. J lost 3 bases, V lost 4 bases, and 6 bases had no gene match. Germline CDR1 SGDLS, CDR2 YYNGEE. CDR3 sequence reads: CASSPSGTGEETQYF. CDR3 nucleotides: TGTGCCAGCAGCCCCTCGGGGACAGGGGAAGAGACCCAGTACTTC.

The chain combines TRBV25-1 with TRBJ1-6; maybe TRBD1 (5 bases). CDR3 length: 15 residues. Trimming took 6 bases from V and 8 from J, leaving 17 bases between them. The germline gives CDR1 MGHDK, CDR2 SYGVNS. The CDR3 spells CASSHSGGRYSPLHF. The DNA for the CDR3 is TGTGCCAGCAGCCACTCGGGGGGTAGGTATTCACCCCTCCACTTT.

The V gene is TRBV28, the J gene TRBJ1-1, with TRBD1 matching 9 bases. Trimming cost V 5 bases and J 5 bases; bases outside gene matches: 18. Germline assignment: CDR1 MDHEN and CDR2 SYDVKM. The CDR3 runs to 18 residues. In DNA form, the CDR3 reads TGTGCCAGCAGTCGCACCAATTACCGGGACAGGGTTTTTACTGAAGCTTTCTTT. Protein product: CASSRTNYRDRVFTEAFF.

This chain uses TRBV7-3 with TRBJ2-1, with 11 bases identical to TRBD2. CDR3 length: 15 amino acids. Looked up from germline, CDR1 is SGHTA and CDR2 is FQGTGA. Trimming took 5 bases from V and 6 from J; bases not matched to a gene: 6. CDR3 DNA: TGTGCCAGCAGCCTTAGCGGGGGGGCCTTCAATGAGCAGTTCTTC. It translates to CASSLSGGAFNEQFF.

This clone showed up just once. V is TRBV19 and J is TRBJ2-6, with TRBD1 identical over 9 bases. Germline CDR1 is LNHDA and CDR2 is SQIVND (reference sequence). V shed 6 bases and J 1 base; nucleotides not matched to a gene: 13. The CDR3 contains 19 residues. The CDR3 DNA sequence: TGTGCCAGTAGGCCAGCCCGACAGGGGGGTGCTTCTGGGGCCAACGTCCTGACTTTC. Protein: CASRPARQGGASGANVLTF.

This clone has a handful of counts. The V call is TRBV29-1, the J call TRBJ1-1, with TRBD1 as a possible D gene (5 bases). Germline loops: CDR1 SQVTM, CDR2 ANQGSEA. V lost 6 bases and J lost 2, with 19 bases in between. The CDR3 has 15 amino acids. CDR3 in amino acids: CSVPAGGTLNTEAFF. DNA for the CDR3: TGCAGCGTCCCGGCGGGGGGAACCTTAAACACTGAAGCTTTCTTT. Full variable domain (missing parts from reference TRBV29-1 and TRBJ1-1): SAVISQKPSRDICQRGTSLTIQCQVDSQVTMMFWYRQQPGQSLTLIATANQGSEATYESGFVIDKFPISRPNLTFSTLTVSNMSPEDSSIYLCSVPAGGTLNTEAFFGQGTRLTVV.

This chain links TRBV5-4 with TRBJ2-7; TRBD1 aligns across 7 bases. CDR3 length equals 14 residues. In germline, CDR1 is SGHNT, CDR2 YYREEE (reference sequence). The V and J ends lost 3 bases and 1 base, in that order; junction bases with no gene match: 4. The CDR3 protein is CASSWGQLSYEQYF. CDR3 nucleotides: TGTGCCAGCAGCTGGGGACAGCTGTCCTACGAGCAGTACTTC.

The genes are TRBV7-2 and TRBJ1-5; TRBD1 is a possible D gene (6 bases). Trimming took 5 bases from V and 4 from J, leaving 18 bases between them. CDR1 and CDR2 from the germline V gene are SGHTA and FQGNSA. The CDR3 is 16 residues long. The CDR3 protein is CASSPTGYATNQPQHF. The CDR3 nucleotides read TGTGCCAGCAGCCCAACAGGGTACGCTACAAATCAGCCCCAGCATTTT.

V usage is TRBV27 and J usage is TRBJ1-6; TRBD1 is a possible D gene (6 bases). Germline loops: CDR1 MNHEY, CDR2 SMNVEV (reference sequence). The CDR3 spans 15 residues. The V gene lost 4 bases and the J gene lost 9 bases, with 16 bases spanning the gap. The CDR3 coding sequence is TGTGCCAGCAGTTCCGGGGGGGGCAAAATTTCACCCCTCCACTTT. As protein: CASSSGGGKISPLHF.

A word on this clone: At one boundary the junction diverges from the germline segment, which might be a read error. The chain recombines TRBV4-2 with TRBJ2-3, with D perhaps TRBD1 (6 bases). The CDR3 has 16 residues. Germline CDR1 LGHNA, CDR2 YNFKEQ. CDR3 sequence reads: CAISQDQAGGTDTQYF. As DNA, the CDR3 is TGTGCCATCAGCCAAGATCAGGCAGGGGGCACAGATACGCAGTATTTT.

This clone was seen a single time. V and J are TRBV9 and TRBJ2-1, with TRBD2 matching 14 bases. The CDR3 spans 17 residues. Looked up from germline, CDR1 is SGDLS and CDR2 is YYNGEE. V was pared by 3 bases and J by 5 bases, with 7 bases of the junction left unmatched. The DNA for the CDR3 is TGTGCCAGCAGCGCCCGGACTAGCGGGGGGTTCGACAATGAGCAGTTCTTC. The encoded protein is CASSARTSGGFDNEQFF.

The chain combines TRBV14 with TRBJ2-7; unclear D gene. V was shortened by 4 bases and J by 0 bases, with 7 bases between the two germline ends. Germline CDR1 is SGHDN and CDR2 is FVKESK. The CDR3 covers 13 residues. The DNA for the CDR3 is TGTGCCAGCAGCCTAAGACACTCCTACGAGCAGTACTTC. Protein product: CASSLRHSYEQYF.

This chain joins TRBV9 and TRBJ1-2; 9 nucleotides agree with TRBD1. The CDR3 length is 13 residues. J was trimmed by 10 bases and V by 4 bases; bases with no gene match: 8. The V gene's germline CDR1 is SGDLS and CDR2 YYNGEE. DNA of the CDR3: TGTGCCAGCAGCAACCGGGACAGGGCCTCCTACACCTTC. It encodes CASSNRDRASYTF.

The chain links TRBV20-1 to TRBJ2-2; D is possibly TRBD1 (5 bases). Looked up from germline, CDR1 is DFQATT and CDR2 is SNEGSKA (reference sequence). Trimming stripped 8 bases from V and 8 bases from J, with 12 bases between. This CDR3 spans 11 amino acids. CDR3 residues: CSTSRAGELFF. The CDR3 coding sequence is TGCAGTACCTCCAGGGCAGGGGAGCTGTTTTTT.

The V call is TRBV9, the J call TRBJ1-2; 8 bases align to TRBD1. CDR1 is SGDLS and CDR2 is YYNGEE in the germline V gene. V dropped 0 bases and J dropped 1; count of bases not matched to a gene: 5. This CDR3 is built from 16 residues. The CDR3 spells CASSVGTGPFNYGYTF. The DNA for the CDR3 is TGTGCCAGCAGCGTAGGGACAGGGCCCTTTAACTATGGCTACACCTTC.

This chain joins TRBV10-1 and TRBJ2-7; TRBD1 is a possible D gene (6 bases). The V end lost 6 bases, the J end lost 3 bases, and 15 bases lay between the germline ends. Germline CDR1 is WNHNN and CDR2 is SYGVQD (reference sequence). The CDR3 consists of 14 residues. CDR3 DNA sequence: TGCGCCAGCAGCCGGACAGCCGGGGACTACGAGCAGTACTTC. Protein: CASSRTAGDYEQYF.

The genes are TRBV7-6 and TRBJ2-1, with 10 bases matching TRBD1. The CDR3 is 16 amino acids. The V segment lost 2 bases and the J segment 7 bases; nucleotides outside the gene matches: 8. The germline CDR1 and CDR2 sequences are SGHVS and FNYEAQ. Written as DNA, the CDR3 is TGTGCCAGCAGCTTACGGGACAGGGGCCCTCTTAATGAGCAGTTCTTC. It codes for CASSLRDRGPLNEQFF.

CDR3 sequence reads: CASSLARLRDRIVIDRSDTQYF. The CDR3 DNA is TGTGCCAGCAGCTTAGCTCGATTACGGGACAGGATTGTGATCGATCGGTCAGATACGCAGTATTTT. The chain has TRBV7-2 and TRBJ2-3; TRBD1 agrees at 8 bases. The CDR3 contains 22 residues. Losses at the gene ends were 0 bases for V and 4 bases for J; bases not matched to a gene: 24. The germline V gene encodes CDR1 SGHTA and CDR2 FQGNSA.

The J gene is TRBJ1-4, the V gene TRBV7-9, with 8 nucleotides matching TRBD1. CDR1 is SEHNR and CDR2 is FQNEAQ in the germline V gene (reference sequence). The length of the CDR3 is 17 residues. V lost 4 bases and J lost 8; bases outside the gene matches: 15. CDR3 amino acids: CASSSHRRLGQDEKLFF. The CDR3 DNA sequence: TGTGCCAGCAGCTCGCACCGTCGCCTGGGACAGGACGAAAAACTGTTTTTT.

The chain links TRBV9 to TRBJ1-3, with D perhaps matching TRBD1 (5 bases). Per the germline V gene, CDR1 is SGDLS and CDR2 is YYNGEE. Deletions cut 0 bases from V and 9 bases from J, with 10 bases between. This CDR3 region has 13 residues. CDR3 in amino acids: CASSVVNGGTIYF. CDR3 nucleotides: TGTGCCAGCAGCGTAGTTAACGGGGGCACCATATATTTT.

The V call is TRBV7-6, the J call TRBJ2-1; 9 bases line up with TRBD1. The CDR3 loop spans 18 amino acids. Trimming cost V 2 bases and J 0 bases; bases outside gene matches: 8. CDR1 SGHVS and CDR2 FNYEAQ come from the germline V gene. CDR3 DNA: TGTGCCAGCAGCTTAACCTCACAGGGGGCGAGCTCCTACAATGAGCAGTTCTTC. Encoded protein: CASSLTSQGASSYNEQFF.